This entry lists 12 T cell receptor beta chains sequenced from one sample in a study of cytomegalovirus exposure and HLA in healthy donors (dated by TCRdb to 2017 to 2019). Library preparation was by the immunoSEQ multiplex PCR assay. A mixture of 60 forward primers for TCR Vbeta segments and 13 reverse primers for TCR Jbeta segments was used in the multiplex PCR. Here the immuneACCESS table is served through TCRdb, limited to in-frame sequences with V and J called. Missing clones are a known gap in these copies; in checked studies unresolved V genes cover under half, and the rest lacks a known reason. For this sample the table gives 90,000 to 150,000 clones, of which 70% to 80% were detected only once. The ten biggest clones cover just over 2% of the sample. The sample comprised PBMCs. The receptor source for this set is a human donor in good health.

The rearrangement joins TRBV19 to TRBJ1-1; D unresolved. The V and J ends lost 10 bases and 3 bases respectively, with 24 bases between them. Germline loops: CDR1 LNHDA, CDR2 SQIVND (reference sequence). CDR3 size: 16 residues. As DNA, the CDR3 is TGTGCCACTCACAAAACCCCAGATTGGGCCGACACTGAAGCTTTCTTT. This encodes CATHKTPDWADTEAFF.

The J gene is TRBJ2-7, the V gene TRBV9, with 8 bases fitting TRBD2. Germline CDR1 SGDLS, CDR2 YYNGEE. J was trimmed by 5 bases and V by 3 bases; bases with no gene match: 16. The CDR3 runs 17 residues. The CDR3 region is CASSGSPDWTSWNEQYF. Here the CDR3 DNA reads TGTGCCAGCAGCGGTAGCCCCGACTGGACTAGCTGGAACGAGCAGTACTTC.

V usage is TRBV7-2 and J usage is TRBJ2-7; 7 bases agree with TRBD2. Germline trimming cut 1 base from V and 7 bases from J; bases unmatched to any gene: 7. This CDR3 region has 14 residues. The germline V gene encodes CDR1 SGHTA and CDR2 FQGNSA. The CDR3 DNA reads as TGTGCCAGCAGCTTAGGGGGGGGGAGTAGGGAGCAGTACTTC. Translating gives CASSLGGGSREQYF.

This chain connects TRBV2 to TRBJ2-6, with 8 bases aligning to TRBD1. J was trimmed by 0 bases and V by 5 bases; bases with no gene match: 9. From germline, CDR1 is SNHLY and CDR2 FYNNEI. The CDR3 spans 18 residues. The DNA for the CDR3 is TGTGCCAGCAGTTACGCGACAGGGGTTCTCTCTGGGGCCAACGTCCTGACTTTC. Encoded protein: CASSYATGVLSGANVLTF.

The chain joins TRBV28 to TRBJ2-1, with D possibly matching TRBD2 (6 bases). The germline V gene has CDR1 MDHEN and CDR2 SYDVKM. The ends were cut back, 8 bases at V and 3 bases at J, with 14 bases in the middle. The CDR3 extends over 14 amino acids. CDR3 sequence (DNA): TGTGCCAGCGTTAGCGGCAATGACTACAATGAGCAGTTCTTC. Its protein is CASVSGNDYNEQFF.

A single count supports this clone. The chain uses TRBV6-1 and TRBJ2-1, with TRBD2 matching over 13 bases. Germline V gene sequence: CDR1 MNHNS, CDR2 SASEGT. J lost 8 bases, V lost 7 bases, and 8 bases had no gene match. The CDR3 covers 15 residues. The CDR3 spells CASIRTSGSRHEQFF. CDR3 DNA sequence: TGTGCCAGCATCCGGACTAGCGGGAGTCGGCATGAGCAGTTCTTC.

The rearrangement uses TRBV28 and TRBJ2-2; D unclear. CDR3 length: 15 amino acids. With 4 bases removed from V and 0 bases from J, the gap between germline ends came to 9 bases. Germline assignment: CDR1 MDHEN and CDR2 SYDVKM. For the CDR3, the DNA is TGTGCCAGCAGTTGGCTCAGTTCGAACACCGGGGAGCTGTTTTTT. Encoded protein: CASSWLSSNTGELFF.

This clone was recorded a few times. The chain uses TRBV5-4 and TRBJ1-2; D perhaps matches TRBD1 (6 bases). The CDR3 extends over 15 amino acids. The V end was cut by 0 bases, the J end by 5 bases, with 14 bases between. In germline, CDR1 is SGHNT, CDR2 YYREEE (reference sequence). CDR3 nucleotide sequence: TGTGCCAGCAGCTTGGCCGGGGGGCGCGTATATGGCTACACCTTC. Its protein is CASSLAGGRVYGYTF.

CDR3 coding DNA: TGTGCCAGCAGCCAGGGGGGCCTAGCGGGGGGTTTAGGGGAGACCCAGTACTTC. Residues: CASSQGGLAGGLGETQYF. V and J are TRBV7-2 and TRBJ2-5, with 11 bases lining up with TRBD2. This CDR3 is 18 amino acids long. CDR1 SGHTA and CDR2 FQGNSA come from the germline V gene. With V trimmed by 5 bases and J by 5 bases, 16 bases remained unmatched.

V and J are TRBV5-1 and TRBJ2-6; tentatively, D is TRBD2 (5 bases). Deletions cut 7 bases from V and 2 bases from J, with 10 bases between. This CDR3 contains 14 residues. Germline CDR1 and CDR2: SGHRS and YFSETQ. CDR3 DNA sequence: TGCGCCAGCGTCGGGGTGCCTGGGGCCAACGTCCTGACTTTC. Protein sequence: CASVGVPGANVLTF.

The CDR3: CASSSGRGEGGYTF. In nucleotides, the CDR3 is TGTGCCAGCAGCTCCGGACGGGGGGAAGGAGGCTACACCTTC. This rearrangement joins TRBV7-2 to TRBJ1-2; tentatively, D is TRBD1 (5 bases). V shed 4 bases and J shed 8 bases, with 17 bases lying between them. Germline CDR1 and CDR2: SGHTA and FQGNSA. The CDR3 extends over 14 amino acids.

The gene calls are TRBV5-6 and TRBJ2-1; 10 nucleotides line up with TRBD1. This CDR3 contains 15 residues. J gave up 9 bases and V 2 bases, and 8 bases lay outside the gene matches. CDR1 SGHDT and CDR2 YYEEEE come from the germline V gene. CDR3 amino acids: CASSFIWTGGGEQFF. DNA of the CDR3: TGTGCCAGCAGCTTTATCTGGACAGGGGGTGGTGAGCAGTTCTTC.